A selection of T cell receptor beta chains follows, all from one sample in a study of T-cell memory formation after mild COVID-19. MiXCR, applied by TCRdb to the 5' RACE reads, yields one record per CDR3 protein. The table includes 250,000 to 350,000 distinct CDR3 sequences, roughly a fifth detected once. What was sequenced was PBMCs or a T cell subset sorted from them (not recorded which). Receptor source: a young man who had mild COVID-19 (a few samples of this study predate the infection). Cell type and time point are not known. The CDR3 runs from the conserved cysteine through the conserved F or W. A D gene is named only where the DNA matches it firmly. The size entry is marked missing in some rows and otherwise reads once, few, many or a size class.

CSTGTGGLYGELFF	TGCAGCACTGGGACAGGGGGCCTTTACGGGGAGCTGTTTTTT	few	TRBD1	TRBV20-1	TRBJ2-2
CATRDRGLSYEQYF	TGTGCCACTCGGGACAGGGGCCTCTCCTACGAGCAGTACTTC	few	TRBD1	TRBV10-3	TRBJ2-7
CASSQDPGTGYGYTF	TGCGCCAGCAGCCAAGATCCGGGGACAGGGTATGGCTACACCTTC	-	TRBD1	TRBV4-1	TRBJ1-2
CASSQGAGQGYNEQFF	TGCGCCAGCAGCCAGGGGGCAGGACAGGGCTACAATGAGCAGTTCTTC	-	TRBD1	TRBV5-1	TRBJ2-1
CASGPSGAYSTDTQYF	TGTGCTAGTGGTCCCAGCGGGGCCTATAGCACAGATACGCAGTATTTT	-	TRBD2	TRBV12-5	TRBJ2-3
CASSQGGLGTQYF	TGTGCCAGCAGCCAAGGTGGACTGGGGACCCAGTACTTC	few	-	TRBV4-2	TRBJ2-5
CASSILQGFREKLFF	TGTGCCAGCAGTATCCTACAGGGATTTCGGGAAAAACTGTTTTTT	-	-	TRBV7-9	TRBJ1-4
CASSQGGAPDTQYF	TGTGCCAGCAGCCAAGGGGGGGCTCCAGATACGCAGTATTTT	few	-	TRBV7-3	TRBJ2-3
CASRPGTSGGDTQYF	TGTGCCAGCAGACCTGGGACTAGCGGGGGGGATACGCAGTATTTT	-	TRBD2	TRBV6-5	TRBJ2-3
CSAPDRDYGYTF	TGCAGTGCTCCTGACAGGGACTATGGCTACACCTTC	-	TRBD1	TRBV20-1	TRBJ1-2
CASSLVQGAGYGYTF	TGTGCCAGCAGCTTGGTACAGGGGGCCGGGTATGGCTACACCTTC	-	TRBD1	TRBV5-5	TRBJ1-2
CASRAGDLQGHQPQHF	TGTGCCAGCAGAGCAGGAGACTTGCAGGGGCATCAGCCCCAGCATTTT	-	-	TRBV2	TRBJ1-5
CAARDRGLYGYTF	TGTGCTGCCCGGGACAGGGGGCTGTATGGCTACACCTTC	-	TRBD1	TRBV2	TRBJ1-2
CASSPATGGTEAFF	TGTGCCAGCTCACCAGCGACAGGGGGCACTGAAGCTTTCTTT	-	TRBD1	TRBV18	TRBJ1-1
CASSVRMASNEQFF	TGTGCCAGCAGCGTCAGGATGGCATCCAATGAGCAGTTCTTC	-	-	TRBV9	TRBJ2-1
CASRKQGANYGYTF	TGTGCCAGCAGGAAACAGGGTGCAAACTATGGCTACACCTTC	few	-	TRBV7-2	TRBJ1-2
CASSFAPSYEQYF	TGTGCCAGCAGCTTCGCCCCCTCCTACGAGCAGTACTTC	few	-	TRBV5-4	TRBJ2-7
CASSSRDRATGELFF	TGCGCCAGCAGCTCCCGGGACAGGGCCACCGGGGAGCTGTTTTTT	few	TRBD1	TRBV5-1	TRBJ2-2
CSVDGMTGGRETQYF	TGCAGCGTTGACGGAATGACAGGGGGTCGCGAGACCCAGTACTTC	few	TRBD1	TRBV29-1	TRBJ2-5
CASSQGSKGYTF	TGTGCCAGCAGCCAGGGGAGTAAAGGCTACACCTTC	-	-	TRBV3-1	TRBJ1-2
CSVGSSGGTFSYEQYF	TGCAGCGTTGGGAGTAGCGGGGGGACATTCTCCTACGAGCAGTACTTC	-	TRBD2	TRBV29-1	TRBJ2-7
CASSQRVSVGGGGYTF	TGCGCCAGCAGCCAACGAGTCTCAGTTGGGGGCGGCGGCTACACCTTC	-	-	TRBV4-1	TRBJ1-2
CASRGEANEKLFF	TGTGCCAGCCGGGGGGAGGCGAATGAAAAACTGTTTTTT	-	-	TRBV2	TRBJ1-4
CASSRPGGSTDTQYF	TGTGCCAGCAGCCGTCCGGGGGGGAGCACAGATACGCAGTATTTT	-	TRBD2	TRBV7-2	TRBJ2-3
CASRTLRQGPWETQYF	TGTGCCAGCAGAACCCTCCGACAGGGACCCTGGGAGACCCAGTACTTC	-	TRBD1	TRBV28	TRBJ2-5
CASSYITAVQDTQYF	TGTGCCAGCAGTTACATAACAGCGGTCCAAGATACGCAGTATTTT	-	-	TRBV6-2/TRBV6-3	TRBJ2-3
CASSSSGGGNEQFF	TGTGCCAGCAGCTCCTCTGGGGGGGGTAATGAGCAGTTCTTC	few	TRBD2	TRBV7-3	TRBJ2-1
CASSSQGAGGEQFF	TGTGCCAGCAGCTCCCAGGGGGCGGGGGGTGAGCAGTTCTTC	-	-	TRBV5-4	TRBJ2-1
CASSIGRTDTQYF	TGTGCCAGTAGTATAGGACGTACAGATACGCAGTATTTT	few	-	TRBV19	TRBJ2-3
CASRGAGTDTQYF	TGTGCCAGCAGGGGGGCCGGCACAGATACGCAGTATTTT	few	-	TRBV5-6	TRBJ2-3
CDSRSTGIYETQYF	TGTGACAGCAGGAGTACAGGGATTTACGAGACCCAGTACTTC	-	-	TRBV6-5	TRBJ2-5
CSVMGQRRAEAFF	TGCAGCGTGATGGGACAGAGAAGGGCTGAAGCTTTCTTT	few	TRBD1	TRBV20-1	TRBJ1-1
CATSAGARGNEKLFF	TGTGCCACCTCCGCCGGGGCGCGGGGTAATGAAAAACTGTTTTTT	few	-	TRBV15	TRBJ1-4
CSVALDRGVETQYF	TGCAGCGTTGCACTCGACAGGGGAGTTGAGACCCAGTACTTC	few	TRBD1	TRBV29-1	TRBJ2-5
CASSRGTVTRGNTIYF	TGTGCCAGCAGCCGGGGGACAGTCACGCGGGGAAACACCATATATTTT	few	TRBD1	TRBV3-1	TRBJ1-3
CASSVTGDAEAFF	TGCGCCAGCAGCGTTACCGGGGATGCTGAAGCTTTCTTT	-	-	TRBV5-1	TRBJ1-1
CASSGQGATTEAFF	TGTGCCAGCTCAGGACAGGGGGCGACCACTGAAGCTTTCTTT	few	TRBD1	TRBV18	TRBJ1-1
CASSLVRSYEQYF	TGTGCCAGCAGCTTAGTACGGTCCTACGAGCAGTACTTC	-	-	TRBV7-2	TRBJ2-7
CASSYGGRGYTF	TGTGCCAGCAGTTACGGGGGACGGGGCTACACCTTC	-	-	TRBV6-2/TRBV6-3	TRBJ1-2
CASSLTSSAYNEQFF	TGTGCCAGCAGCTTAACGAGTTCGGCGTACAATGAGCAGTTCTTC	-	-	TRBV7-3	TRBJ2-1
CASSLDGTGGEKLFF	TGTGCCAGCAGCTTGGACGGGACAGGGGGCGAAAAACTGTTTTTT	many	TRBD1	TRBV7-9	TRBJ1-4
CASSPLWGAAEQYF	TGTGCCAGCAGCCCGTTGTGGGGGGCCGCCGAGCAGTACTTC	few	-	TRBV11-2	TRBJ2-7